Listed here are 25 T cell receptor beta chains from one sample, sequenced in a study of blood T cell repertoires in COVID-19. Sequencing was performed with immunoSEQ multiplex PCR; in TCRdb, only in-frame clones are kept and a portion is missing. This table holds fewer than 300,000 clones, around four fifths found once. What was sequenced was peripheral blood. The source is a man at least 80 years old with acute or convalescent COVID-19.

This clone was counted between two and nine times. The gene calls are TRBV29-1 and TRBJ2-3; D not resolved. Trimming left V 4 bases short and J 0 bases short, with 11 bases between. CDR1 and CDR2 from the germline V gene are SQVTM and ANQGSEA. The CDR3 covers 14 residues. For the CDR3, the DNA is TGCAGCGTTGTCTTCTATCTTAGCACAGATACGCAGTATTTT. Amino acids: CSVVFYLSTDTQYF.

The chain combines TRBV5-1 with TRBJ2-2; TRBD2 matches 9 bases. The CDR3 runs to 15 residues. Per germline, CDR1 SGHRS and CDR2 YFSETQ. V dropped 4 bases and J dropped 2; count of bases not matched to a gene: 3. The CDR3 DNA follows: TGCGCCAGCAGCCATCTAGCGGGAAACACCGGGGAGCTGTTTTTT. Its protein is CASSHLAGNTGELFF.

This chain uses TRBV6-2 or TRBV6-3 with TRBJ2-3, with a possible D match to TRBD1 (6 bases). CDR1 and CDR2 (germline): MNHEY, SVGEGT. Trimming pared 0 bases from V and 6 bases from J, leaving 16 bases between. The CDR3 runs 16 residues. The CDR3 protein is CASSYSGGGPGDTQYF. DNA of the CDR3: TGTGCCAGCAGTTACTCCGGTGGGGGCCCGGGGGATACGCAGTATTTT.

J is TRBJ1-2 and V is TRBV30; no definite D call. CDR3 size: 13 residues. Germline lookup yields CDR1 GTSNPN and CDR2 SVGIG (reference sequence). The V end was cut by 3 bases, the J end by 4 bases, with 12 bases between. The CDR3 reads CAWSSQNSYGYTF. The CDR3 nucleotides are TGTGCCTGGAGCTCACAGAATTCCTATGGCTACACCTTC. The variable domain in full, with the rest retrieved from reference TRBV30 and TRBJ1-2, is SQTIHQWPATLVQPVGSPLSLECTVEGTSNPNLYWYRQAAGRGLQLLFYSVGIGQISSEVPQNLSASRPQDRQFILSSKKLLLSDSGFYLCAWSSQNSYGYTFGSGTRLTVV.

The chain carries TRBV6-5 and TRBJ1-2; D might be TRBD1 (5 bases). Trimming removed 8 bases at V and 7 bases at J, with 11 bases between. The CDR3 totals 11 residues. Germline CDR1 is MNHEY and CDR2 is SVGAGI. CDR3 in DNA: TGTGCCAGCGTGATGGGGGGTGGCTACACCTTC. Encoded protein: CASVMGGGYTF.

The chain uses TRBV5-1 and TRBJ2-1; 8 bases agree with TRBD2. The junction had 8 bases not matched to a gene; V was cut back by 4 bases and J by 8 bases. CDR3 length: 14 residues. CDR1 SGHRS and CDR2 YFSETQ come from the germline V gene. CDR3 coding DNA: TGCGCCAGCAGCCGGCCAGCGGGGGAGGATGAGCAGTTCTTC. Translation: CASSRPAGEDEQFF.

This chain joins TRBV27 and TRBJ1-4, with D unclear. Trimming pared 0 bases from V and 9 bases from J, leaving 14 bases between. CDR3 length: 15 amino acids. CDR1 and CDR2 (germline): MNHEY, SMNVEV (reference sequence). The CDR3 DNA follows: TGTGCCAGCAGTTTATCGAGGGCGGGAGGTCAAAAACTGTTTTTT. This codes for CASSLSRAGGQKLFF.

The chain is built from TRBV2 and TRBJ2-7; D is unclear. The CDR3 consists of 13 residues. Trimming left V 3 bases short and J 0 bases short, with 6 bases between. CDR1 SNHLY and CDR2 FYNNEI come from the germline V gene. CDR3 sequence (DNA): TGTGCCAGCAGTGACCGGAGCTCCTACGAGCAGTACTTC. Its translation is CASSDRSSYEQYF.

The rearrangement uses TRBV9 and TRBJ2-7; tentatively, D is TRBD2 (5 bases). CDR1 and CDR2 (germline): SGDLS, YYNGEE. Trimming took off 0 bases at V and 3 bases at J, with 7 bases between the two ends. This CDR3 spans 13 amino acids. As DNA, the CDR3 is TGTGCCAGCAGCGTAGGAGGGCGCTACGAGCAGTACTTC. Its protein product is CASSVGGRYEQYF.

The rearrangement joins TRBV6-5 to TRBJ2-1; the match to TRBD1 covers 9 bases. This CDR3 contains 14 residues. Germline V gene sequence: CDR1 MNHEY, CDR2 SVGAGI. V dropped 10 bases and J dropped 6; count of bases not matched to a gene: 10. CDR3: CATGLDRGGNEQFF. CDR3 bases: TGTGCCACCGGTTTGGACAGGGGAGGCAATGAGCAGTTCTTC.

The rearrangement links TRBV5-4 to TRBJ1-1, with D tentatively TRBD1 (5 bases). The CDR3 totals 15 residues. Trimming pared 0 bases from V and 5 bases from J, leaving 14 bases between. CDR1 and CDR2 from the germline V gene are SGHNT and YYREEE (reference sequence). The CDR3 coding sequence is TGTGCCAGCAGCTTGGTAGGTTCAGGGTGGACTGAAGCTTTCTTT. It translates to CASSLVGSGWTEAFF.

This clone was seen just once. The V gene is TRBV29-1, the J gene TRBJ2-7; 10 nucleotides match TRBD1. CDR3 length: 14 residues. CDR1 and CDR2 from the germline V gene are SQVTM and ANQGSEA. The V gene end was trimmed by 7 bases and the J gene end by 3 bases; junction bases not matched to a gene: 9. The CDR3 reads CSAIRDRGDYEQYF. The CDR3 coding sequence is TGCAGCGCTATCCGGGACAGGGGAGACTACGAGCAGTACTTC.

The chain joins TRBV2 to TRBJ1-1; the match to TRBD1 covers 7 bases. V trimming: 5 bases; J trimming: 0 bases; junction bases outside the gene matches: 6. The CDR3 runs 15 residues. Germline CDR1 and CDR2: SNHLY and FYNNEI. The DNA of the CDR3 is TGTGCCAGCAGTACCCGGACAGGCATGAACACTGAAGCTTTCTTT. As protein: CASSTRTGMNTEAFF.

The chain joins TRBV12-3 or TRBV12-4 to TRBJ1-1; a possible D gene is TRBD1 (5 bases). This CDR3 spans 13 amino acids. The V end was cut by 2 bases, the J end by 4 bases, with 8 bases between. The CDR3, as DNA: TGTGCCAGCAGTTTACAGGGCACCACTGAAGCTTTCTTT. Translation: CASSLQGTTEAFF.

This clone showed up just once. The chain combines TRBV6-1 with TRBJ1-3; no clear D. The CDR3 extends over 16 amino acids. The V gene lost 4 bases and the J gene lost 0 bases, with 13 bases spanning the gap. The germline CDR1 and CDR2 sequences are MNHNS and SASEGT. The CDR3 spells CASSVEQKPSGNTIYF. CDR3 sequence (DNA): TGTGCCAGCAGTGTTGAACAGAAGCCCTCTGGAAACACCATATATTTT.

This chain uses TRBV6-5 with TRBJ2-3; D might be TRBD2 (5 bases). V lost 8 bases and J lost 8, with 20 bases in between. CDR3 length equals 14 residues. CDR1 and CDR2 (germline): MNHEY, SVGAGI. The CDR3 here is CASRYSVARGTQYF. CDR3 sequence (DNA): TGTGCCAGCCGCTACTCTGTGGCCCGGGGTACGCAGTATTTT.

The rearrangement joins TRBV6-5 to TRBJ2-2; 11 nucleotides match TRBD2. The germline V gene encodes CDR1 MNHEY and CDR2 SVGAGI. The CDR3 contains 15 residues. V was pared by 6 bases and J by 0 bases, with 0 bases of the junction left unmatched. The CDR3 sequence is CASRLAGANTGELFF. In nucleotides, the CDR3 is TGTGCCAGCAGACTAGCGGGGGCGAACACCGGGGAGCTGTTTTTT.

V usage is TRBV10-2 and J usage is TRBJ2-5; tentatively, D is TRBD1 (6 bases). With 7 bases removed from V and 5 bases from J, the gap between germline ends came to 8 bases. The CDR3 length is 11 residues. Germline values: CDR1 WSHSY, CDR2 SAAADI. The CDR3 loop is CASTTGETQYF. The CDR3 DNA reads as TGCGCCAGCACCACAGGGGAGACCCAGTACTTC.

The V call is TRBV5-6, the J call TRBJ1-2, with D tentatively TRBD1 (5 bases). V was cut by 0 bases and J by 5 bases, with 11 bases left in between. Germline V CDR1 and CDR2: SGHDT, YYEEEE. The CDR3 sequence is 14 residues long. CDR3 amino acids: CASSLGSTGYGYTF. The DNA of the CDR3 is TGTGCCAGCAGCTTGGGGTCTACAGGATATGGCTACACCTTC.

Here the CDR3 DNA reads TGTGCCAGCAGCTCCCTTAGAACCAGGGGGGAGTATGAGCAGTTCTTC. Amino acid sequence: CASSSLRTRGEYEQFF. V gene TRBV7-9 combines with J gene TRBJ2-1; D is possibly TRBD1 (7 bases). Trimming left V 4 bases short and J 8 bases short, with 21 bases between. In germline, CDR1 is SEHNR, CDR2 FQNEAQ (reference sequence). CDR3 length: 16 residues.

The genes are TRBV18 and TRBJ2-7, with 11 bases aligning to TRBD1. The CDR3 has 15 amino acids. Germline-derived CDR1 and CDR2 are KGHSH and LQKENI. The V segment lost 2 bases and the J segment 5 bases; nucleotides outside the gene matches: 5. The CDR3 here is CASSPSGTGGNEQYF. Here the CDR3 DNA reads TGTGCCAGCTCACCATCCGGGACAGGGGGAAACGAGCAGTACTTC.

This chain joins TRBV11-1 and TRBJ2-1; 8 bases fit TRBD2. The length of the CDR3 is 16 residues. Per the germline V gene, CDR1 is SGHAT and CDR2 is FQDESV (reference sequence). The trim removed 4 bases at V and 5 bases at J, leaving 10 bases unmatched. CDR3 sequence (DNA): TGTGCCAGCAGCTCCCCCGGGACTAGGGGTGACAATGAGCAGTTCTTC. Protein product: CASSSPGTRGDNEQFF.

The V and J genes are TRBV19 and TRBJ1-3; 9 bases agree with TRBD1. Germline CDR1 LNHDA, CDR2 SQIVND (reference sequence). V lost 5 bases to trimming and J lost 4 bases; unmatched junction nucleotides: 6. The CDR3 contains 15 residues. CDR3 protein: CASSSWTGVGNTIYF. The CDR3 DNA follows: TGTGCCAGTAGTTCTTGGACAGGGGTAGGAAACACCATATATTTT.

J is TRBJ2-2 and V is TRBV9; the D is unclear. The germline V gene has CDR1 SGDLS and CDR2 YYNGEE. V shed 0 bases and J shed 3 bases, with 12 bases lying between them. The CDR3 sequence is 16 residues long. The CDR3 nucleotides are TGTGCCAGCAGCGTAGAGCCTCACAGTGACACCGGGGAGCTGTTTTTT. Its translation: CASSVEPHSDTGELFF. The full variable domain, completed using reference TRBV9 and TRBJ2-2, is DSGVTQTPKHLITATGQRVTLRCSPRSGDLSVYWYQQSLDQGLQFLIQYYNGEERAKGNILERFSAQQFPDLHSELNLSSLELGDSALYFCASSVEPHSDTGELFFGEGSRLTVL.

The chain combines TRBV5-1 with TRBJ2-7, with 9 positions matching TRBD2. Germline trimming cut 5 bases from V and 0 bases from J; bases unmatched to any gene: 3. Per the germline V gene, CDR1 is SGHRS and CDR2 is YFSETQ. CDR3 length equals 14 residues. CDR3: CASRLAGLSYEQYF. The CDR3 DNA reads TGCGCCAGCAGACTAGCGGGCCTCTCCTACGAGCAGTACTTC. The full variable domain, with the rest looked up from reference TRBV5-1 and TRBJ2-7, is KAGVTQTPRYLIKTRGQQVTLSCSPISGHRSVSWYQQTPGQGLQFLFEYFSETQRNKGNFPGRFSGRQFSNSRSEMNVSTLELGDSALYLCASRLAGLSYEQYFGPGTRLTVT.